This T cell receptor beta chain was documented in a study of cytomegalovirus exposure and HLA in healthy donors. The study, taken as a whole, reports: Rare TCR sequences dominated, though some public TCRs recurred in many donors. In most subjects, TCR beta sequences reportedly gave accurate predictions of HLA-A and HLA-B alleles.

The CDR3 covers 15 residues. The V gene's germline CDR1 is MNHEY and CDR2 SMNVEV (reference sequence). Trimming cost V 0 bases and J 4 bases, with 12 bases left between them. The PCR ran on 60 Vbeta and 13 Jbeta primers. Measured with immunoSEQ multiplex PCR; TCRdb has only the in-frame clones, and not every one. The sample consists of around 130,000 clones, just under 80% of them appearing once. The table lists this clone with a count of one. No antigen is known for it. The sample comprised PBMCs. This chain links TRBV27 with TRBJ2-5; a possible D gene is TRBD2 (6 bases). The receptor comes from a woman between 40 and 55 years old in good health and CMV-seronegative. The CDR3 reads CASSLSGQGGETQYF. The CDR3 coding sequence is TGTGCCAGCAGTTTATCGGGGCAGGGAGGAGAGACCCAGTACTTC.